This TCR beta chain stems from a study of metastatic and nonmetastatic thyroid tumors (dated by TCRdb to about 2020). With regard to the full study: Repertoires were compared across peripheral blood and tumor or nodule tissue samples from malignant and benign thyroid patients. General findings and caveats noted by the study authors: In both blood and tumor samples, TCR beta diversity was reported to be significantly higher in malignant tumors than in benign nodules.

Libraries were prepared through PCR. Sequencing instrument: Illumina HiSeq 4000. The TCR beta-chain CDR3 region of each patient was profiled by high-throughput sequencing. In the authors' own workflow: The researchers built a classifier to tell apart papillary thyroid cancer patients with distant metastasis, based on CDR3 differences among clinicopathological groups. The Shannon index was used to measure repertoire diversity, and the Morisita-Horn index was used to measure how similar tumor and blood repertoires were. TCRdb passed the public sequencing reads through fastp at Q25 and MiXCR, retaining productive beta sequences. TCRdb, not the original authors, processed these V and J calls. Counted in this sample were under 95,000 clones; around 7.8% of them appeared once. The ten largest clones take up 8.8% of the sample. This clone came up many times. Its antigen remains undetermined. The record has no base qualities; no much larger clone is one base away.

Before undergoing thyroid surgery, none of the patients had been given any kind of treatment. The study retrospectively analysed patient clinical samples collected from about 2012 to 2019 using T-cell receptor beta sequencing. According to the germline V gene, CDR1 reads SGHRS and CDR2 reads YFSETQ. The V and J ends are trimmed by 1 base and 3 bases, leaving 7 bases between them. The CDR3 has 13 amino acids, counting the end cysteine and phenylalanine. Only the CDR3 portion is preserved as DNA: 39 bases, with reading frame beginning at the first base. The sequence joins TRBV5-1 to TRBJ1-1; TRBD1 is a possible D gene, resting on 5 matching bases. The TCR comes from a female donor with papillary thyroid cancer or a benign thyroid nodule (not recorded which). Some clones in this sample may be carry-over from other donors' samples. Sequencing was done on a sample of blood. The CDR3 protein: CASSLSGHTEAFF. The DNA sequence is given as TGCGCCAGCAGCTTGTCGGGACACACTGAAGCTTTCTTT.